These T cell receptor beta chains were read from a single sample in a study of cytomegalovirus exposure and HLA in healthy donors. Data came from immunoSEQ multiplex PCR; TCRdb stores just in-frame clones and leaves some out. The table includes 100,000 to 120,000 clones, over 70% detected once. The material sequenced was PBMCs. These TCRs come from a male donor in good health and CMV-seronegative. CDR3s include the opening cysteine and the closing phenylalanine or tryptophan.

CDR3 protein: CASRSARYTEAFF; J gene: TRBJ1-1; V gene: TRBV6-5
CDR3 protein: CASSLAQGARVGAFF; J gene: TRBJ1-1; V gene: TRBV5-5
CDR3 protein: CASGLAMNTEAFF; J gene: TRBJ1-1; V gene: TRBV12-5
CDR3 protein: CASRLGQGIIHEQYF; J gene: TRBJ2-7; V gene: TRBV2
CDR3 protein: CASSGGWGNTEAFF; J gene: TRBJ1-1; V gene: TRBV27
CDR3 protein: CASSSGRRYEQYF; J gene: TRBJ2-7; V gene: TRBV7-2
CDR3 protein: CASRRTSGTYEQYF; J gene: TRBJ2-7; V gene: TRBV28
CDR3 protein: CASSGQADSLAPLEQYF; J gene: TRBJ2-7; V gene: TRBV6-1
CDR3 protein: CASSYSYQSYTGELFF; J gene: TRBJ2-2; V gene: TRBV6-5
CDR3 protein: CASRGQTDTGELFF; J gene: TRBJ2-2; V gene: TRBV5-1
CDR3 protein: CASSYASPGAGNIQYF; J gene: TRBJ2-4; V gene: TRBV6-5
CDR3 protein: CASSQQGMNTEAFF; J gene: TRBJ1-1; V gene: TRBV2
CDR3 protein: CASSSQGVSYEQYF; J gene: TRBJ2-7; V gene: TRBV6-6
CDR3 protein: CASSSDRGGATNEKLFF; J gene: TRBJ1-4; V gene: TRBV5-4
CDR3 protein: CASSFWTGEANTEAFF; J gene: TRBJ1-1; V gene: TRBV5-6
CDR3 protein: CASSLASTSGAYNEQFF; J gene: TRBJ2-1; V gene: TRBV4-2
CDR3 protein: CASSKKTRGLSSGNTIYF; J gene: TRBJ1-3; V gene: TRBV21-1
CDR3 protein: CASSFRQTNEKLFF; J gene: TRBJ1-4; V gene: TRBV7-2
CDR3 protein: CASTSAGFDEQYF; J gene: TRBJ2-7; V gene: TRBV28
CDR3 protein: CASSSSPGRAEQYF; J gene: TRBJ2-7; V gene: TRBV11-2
CDR3 protein: CASSLAAGVLYEQYF; J gene: TRBJ2-7; V gene: TRBV11-2
CDR3 protein: CASSARQGGNEQYF; J gene: -; V gene: TRBV27
CDR3 protein: CASSLTGENTEAFF; J gene: TRBJ1-1; V gene: TRBV28
CDR3 protein: CAIRTLVQGSGTEAFF; J gene: TRBJ1-1; V gene: TRBV10-3
CDR3 protein: CASGEVRQQETQYF; J gene: TRBJ2-5; V gene: TRBV2
CDR3 protein: CASSLIVTGNTEAFF; J gene: TRBJ1-1; V gene: TRBV5-8
CDR3 protein: CASSLGGQSEKLFF; J gene: TRBJ1-4; V gene: TRBV7-9
CDR3 protein: CASSLDGKRTGELFF; J gene: TRBJ2-2; V gene: TRBV5-1
CDR3 protein: CAYRGLRSNQPQHF; J gene: TRBJ1-5; V gene: TRBV10-1
CDR3 protein: CASSQLNQPQHF; J gene: TRBJ1-5; V gene: TRBV27
CDR3 protein: CASSARQGGNEQYF; J gene: TRBJ2-7; V gene: TRBV27
CDR3 protein: CASSSRDITYGYTF; J gene: TRBJ1-2; V gene: TRBV28
CDR3 protein: CATVDSMNTEAFF; J gene: TRBJ1-1; V gene: TRBV6-5
CDR3 protein: CASSLRTSRGNTGELFF; J gene: TRBJ2-2; V gene: TRBV7-3
CDR3 protein: CASSLTGTSGQETQYF; J gene: TRBJ2-5; V gene: TRBV4-2
CDR3 protein: CASSPQGAFTEAFF; J gene: TRBJ1-1; V gene: TRBV5-5
CDR3 protein: CASSQTVHRVNSGANVLTF; J gene: TRBJ2-6; V gene: TRBV4-2
CDR3 protein: CASSLLAGAVNEQFF; J gene: TRBJ2-1; V gene: TRBV11-1
CDR3 protein: CSALSGNEQFF; J gene: TRBJ2-1; V gene: TRBV20-1
CDR3 protein: CASSLVGGSQPQHF; J gene: TRBJ1-5; V gene: TRBV7-8
CDR3 protein: CASSLVRDRGETQYF; J gene: TRBJ2-5; V gene: TRBV11-3
CDR3 protein: CAISGTPWEQFF; J gene: TRBJ2-1; V gene: TRBV6-1
CDR3 protein: CASSSGLSGPYEQYF; J gene: TRBJ2-7; V gene: TRBV13
CDR3 protein: CASSPGQGTEQYF; J gene: TRBJ2-7; V gene: TRBV19
CDR3 protein: CASSLTQGASDTQYF; J gene: TRBJ2-3; V gene: TRBV7-3
CDR3 protein: CASSLVRTSGRAAEQYF; J gene: TRBJ2-7; V gene: TRBV7-2
CDR3 protein: CASSLNPGTSGTTYEQYF; J gene: TRBJ2-7; V gene: TRBV14
CDR3 protein: CASSEYGHKNTEAFF; J gene: TRBJ1-1; V gene: TRBV2
CDR3 protein: CATSRDIGVLTNTEAFF; J gene: TRBJ1-1; V gene: TRBV15
CDR3 protein: CASSFLTASYEQYF; J gene: TRBJ2-7; V gene: TRBV7-3
CDR3 protein: CASSQDGKQRPYNEQFF; J gene: TRBJ2-1; V gene: TRBV4-1
CDR3 protein: CASSRWESSYEQYF; J gene: TRBJ2-7; V gene: TRBV5-4
CDR3 protein: CASSRPGSLSYEQYF; J gene: TRBJ2-7; V gene: TRBV27
CDR3 protein: CASSPGLADYNEQFF; J gene: TRBJ2-1; V gene: TRBV6-4